This entry lists 19 T cell receptor beta chains sequenced from one sample in a study of beta chain features in type 1 diabetes. No antigen has been identified for these receptors. Whole-study results and caveats: In every one of the four CD4+ subsets, TCRB CDR3s were moderately but significantly shorter in Type 1 diabetes patients.

Expressed TCRB transcripts were sequenced, since all the RNA that had been isolated was reverse transcribed. Sequencing was performed with immunoSEQ multiplex PCR; in TCRdb, only in-frame clones are kept and a portion is missing. Of a few hundred thousand clones listed, around 22% were seen once; the top ten hold about 0.011%. Sample: naive CD4+ T cells from blood. The receptors were gathered from a woman aged 25 to 39 with type 1 diabetes.

The rearrangement joins TRBV28 to TRBJ1-5; D call uncertain. This CDR3 has 14 residues. CDR1 is MDHEN, CDR2 SYDVKM, per germline. Trimming left V 1 base short and J 4 bases short, with 8 bases between. This CDR3 is CASSLSDWNQPQHF. The CDR3 coding sequence is TGTGCCAGCAGTTTATCGGACTGGAATCAGCCCCAGCATTTT. The variable domain in full, completed from reference TRBV28 and TRBJ1-5, reads DVKVTQSSRYLVKRTGEKVFLECVQDMDHENMFWYRQDPGLGLRLIYFSYDVKMKEKGDIPEGYSVSREKKERFSLILESASTNQTSMYLCASSLSDWNQPQHFGDGTRLSIL.

The rearrangement links TRBV30 to TRBJ1-4; D is possibly TRBD1 (6 bases). The CDR3 covers 15 residues. Trimming removed 3 bases at V and 0 bases at J, with 11 bases between. Germline lookup yields CDR1 GTSNPN and CDR2 SVGIG (reference sequence). CDR3 amino acids: CAWSIAGATNEKLFF. CDR3 DNA: TGTGCCTGGAGCATAGCAGGGGCAACTAATGAAAAACTGTTTTTT.

This clone was counted only a few times. The CDR3: CASSTSLNAYEQYF. CDR3 coding DNA: TGTGCCAGCAGCACCTCACTGAACGCCTACGAGCAGTACTTC. The chain carries TRBV9 and TRBJ2-7; D gene ambiguous. V lost 4 bases and J 2 bases, leaving 13 bases between the germline ends. CDR1 and CDR2 (germline): SGDLS, YYNGEE. The CDR3 sequence is 14 residues long.

This chain joins TRBV27 and TRBJ2-7; 9 bases line up with TRBD1. This CDR3 comprises 14 residues. The germline V gene has CDR1 MNHEY and CDR2 SMNVEV (reference sequence). Trimming took 6 bases from V and 6 from J; bases not matched to a gene: 9. CDR3 residues: CASRGQGSLLEQYF. CDR3 in DNA: TGTGCCAGCAGGGGACAGGGCAGCTTACTCGAGCAGTACTTC.

This clone was seen more than once but under ten times. The gene calls are TRBV20-1 and TRBJ2-2, with unresolved D. Deletions cut 4 bases from V and 9 bases from J, with 9 bases between. The CDR3 runs to 11 residues. From germline, CDR1 is DFQATT and CDR2 SNEGSKA (reference sequence). CDR3: CSAKSTRELFF. For the CDR3, the DNA is TGCAGTGCTAAGAGTACGAGGGAGCTGTTTTTT.

There are a few counts of this clone. V usage is TRBV29-1 and J usage is TRBJ2-2, with unresolved D. The V gene lost 2 bases and the J gene lost 2 bases, with 6 bases spanning the gap. The CDR3 extends over 13 amino acids. Germline CDR1 is SQVTM and CDR2 is ANQGSEA. The CDR3 coding sequence is TGCAGCGTTGAATTGTCAAACACCGGGGAGCTGTTTTTT. Translated: CSVELSNTGELFF.

V gene TRBV25-1 combines with J gene TRBJ2-7; D gene unclear. The CDR3 is made up of 12 amino acids. V was cut by 6 bases and J by 2 bases, with 8 bases left in between. Germline CDR1 MGHDK, CDR2 SYGVNS. The CDR3: CASRTTTYEQYF. The CDR3, as DNA: TGTGCCAGCAGAACAACTACCTACGAGCAGTACTTC.

This clone was picked up a small number of times. The chain employs TRBV18 and TRBJ2-5; no definite D call. The CDR3 is made up of 12 amino acids. Germline V gene data show CDR1 as KGHSH and CDR2 as LQKENI. The V end was cut by 4 bases, the J end by 4 bases, with 7 bases between. The CDR3 is CASSRATETQYF. The CDR3, as DNA: TGTGCCAGCTCACGCGCCACAGAGACCCAGTACTTC.

The V gene is TRBV21-1, the J gene TRBJ1-1; the table's D call of TRBD1 was not tested on the DNA. TRBV21-1 is shown as a pseudogene. The length of the CDR3 is 15 residues. The CDR3 DNA reads TGTGCCAGCAAGCAGTTCCAACAGGAGAACACTGAAGCTTTCTTT. As protein: CASKQFQQENTEAFF.

In its sample, this clone was seen a few times. V and J are TRBV4-1 and TRBJ2-5; 7 bases are shared with TRBD1. V was clipped by 3 bases and J by 2 bases; unmatched bases: 6. There are 15 residues in the CDR3. Germline CDR1 is MGHRA and CDR2 is YSYEKL. CDR3 nucleotides: TGCGCCAGCAGCCAGCCCTGGGACAGACAAGAGACCCAGTACTTC. Protein sequence: CASSQPWDRQETQYF.

Worth noting for this clone: Other DNA sequences of this sample code for an identical CDR3. The rearrangement uses TRBV30 and TRBJ2-5; 13 bases match TRBD2. Germline CDR1 and CDR2: GTSNPN and SVGIG (reference sequence). Trimming took 1 base from V and 3 from J; bases not matched to a gene: 2. The CDR3 spans 15 residues. CDR3 region: CAWSGGLAGEETQYF. CDR3 nucleotides: TGTGCCTGGAGTGGCGGACTAGCGGGAGAAGAGACCCAGTACTTC.

This clone appeared a few times. The V gene is TRBV5-1, the J gene TRBJ2-7, with D possibly being TRBD2 (5 bases). V was shortened by 0 bases and J by 4 bases, with 14 bases between the two germline ends. The germline V gene has CDR1 SGHRS and CDR2 YFSETQ. The CDR3 is made up of 15 amino acids. This CDR3 is CASSLVAGGQYEQYF. CDR3 DNA sequence: TGCGCCAGCAGCTTGGTTGCAGGAGGCCAATACGAGCAGTACTTC.

This clone was picked up a small number of times. The gene calls are TRBV2 and TRBJ1-1; a possible D gene is TRBD1 (6 bases). The CDR3 contains 15 residues. Deletions cut 6 bases from V and 1 base from J, with 15 bases between. Germline lookup yields CDR1 SNHLY and CDR2 FYNNEI. CDR3 DNA: TGTGCCAGCAGCCCGCCGGGGGGGGCGAACACTGAAGCTTTCTTT. It encodes CASSPPGGANTEAFF.

This clone was counted only a few times. This chain links TRBV2 with TRBJ1-1; D is unclear. Germline lookup yields CDR1 SNHLY and CDR2 FYNNEI. This CDR3 has 16 residues. Trimming removed 4 bases from V and 0 bases from J, with 15 bases in between. The CDR3 DNA reads TGTGCCAGCAGTGTACCGTTGGAGCAGCTGAACACTGAAGCTTTCTTT. Encoded protein: CASSVPLEQLNTEAFF.

The chain uses TRBV29-1 and TRBJ2-1; TRBD2 matches 7 bases. CDR1 and CDR2 from the germline V gene are SQVTM and ANQGSEA. The J segment lost 3 bases and the V segment lost 7 bases, leaving 6 bases of the junction unmatched. The CDR3 spans 13 residues. Here the CDR3 reads CSGRGLNYNEQFF. In DNA, the CDR3 is TGCAGCGGCCGGGGACTAAACTACAATGAGCAGTTCTTC.

This chain joins TRBV29-1 and TRBJ1-3; D is possibly TRBD1 (6 bases). Trimming shortened V by 3 bases and J by 0 bases, and 9 bases separated the two germline ends. There are 14 residues in the CDR3. The germline V gene has CDR1 SQVTM and CDR2 ANQGSEA. The CDR3 protein is CSVEGQNSGNTIYF. The CDR3 DNA sequence: TGCAGCGTTGAGGGACAAAACTCTGGAAACACCATATATTTT.

The V gene is TRBV4-1, the J gene TRBJ1-2; 7 nucleotides match TRBD1. The V gene end was trimmed by 0 bases and the J gene end by 4 bases; junction bases not matched to a gene: 8. The V gene's germline CDR1 is MGHRA and CDR2 YSYEKL. CDR3 length: 16 amino acids. The CDR3 spells CASSQDRDSLSYGYTF. The CDR3 region has the DNA TGCGCCAGCAGCCAAGACCGGGACAGCCTCTCCTATGGCTACACCTTC.

As DNA, the CDR3 is TGTGCCAGCAGCTGGGACTCTGAGGTCGGCACCCAGTACTTC. It encodes CASSWDSEVGTQYF. The V and J genes are TRBV5-6 and TRBJ2-5; tentative D call: TRBD2 (6 bases). The CDR3 has 14 residues. V lost 3 bases, J lost 8 bases, and 17 bases lay in between. Per the germline V gene, CDR1 is SGHDT and CDR2 is YYEEEE.

This clone was counted only a few times. V and J are TRBV28 and TRBJ2-1; 8 bases match TRBD2. Germline trimming cut 5 bases from V and 6 bases from J; bases unmatched to any gene: 6. From germline, CDR1 is MDHEN and CDR2 SYDVKM. This CDR3 has 14 amino acids. In DNA, the CDR3 is TGTGCCAGCAGTAGAGTGGGACTAGGCAATGAGCAGTTCTTC. Translated: CASSRVGLGNEQFF.